This section outlines one T cell receptor beta chain sequence together with its context. This record comes from a study of blood T cell repertoires in COVID-19. Study at large: Whether acute or convalescent, the COVID-19 samples came from the United States, Italy and Spain.

As originally analysed: Cell counts per sample came from amplifying reference gene primers. The protocol was immunoSEQ multiplex PCR, while the TCRdb copy is restricted to in-frame clones and leaves out a portion. For V, J and clone size, that table is used; D and trimming come from the DNA. This sample has roughly 250,000 clones, with roughly 84% found just once. Deletions cut 11 bases from V and 0 bases from J, with 11 bases between. Germline-derived CDR1 and CDR2 are SGHVS and FNYEAQ. The CDR3 is 13 residues long. The chain combines TRBV7-6 with TRBJ2-4, with no clear D. This clonotype was sampled from a man aged 45-65 years with active or convalescent COVID-19. Source material: peripheral blood. The CDR3 protein is CAPPRLAKNIQYF. The CDR3 region has the DNA TGTGCCCCCCCTCGGTTAGCCAAAAACATTCAGTACTTC.